This is a list of T cell receptor beta chains from one sample in a study of cytomegalovirus exposure and HLA in healthy donors. The method was immunoSEQ multiplex PCR; TCRdb's version includes in-frame clones alone and lacks a portion of them. Of roughly 110,000 clones in the sample, around three quarters were seen once. Source material: PBMCs. These receptors all come from a boy under 18 in good health and CMV-seronegative. Both conserved end residues are part of each CDR3. A D gene is named only where the DNA matches it firmly. Expanded clones get a size class; other rows say once, few or many, or leave the size out.

TRBV4-1	few	TRBJ1-4	.	13	CASSQEMAEKLFF	TGCGCCAGCAGCCAAGAGATGGCTGAAAAACTGTTTTTT
TRBV6-5	few	TRBJ2-3	.	13	CASSYPGLDTQYF	TGTGCCAGCAGTTACCCAGGACTAGATACGCAGTATTTT
TRBV6-1	once	TRBJ2-3	TRBD2	14	CASREGLATDTQYF	TGTGCCAGCAGGGAAGGACTAGCCACAGATACGCAGTATTTT
TRBV2	.	TRBJ1-4	.	14	CASSEGGFGEKLFF	TGTGCCAGCAGTGAAGGAGGGTTTGGGGAAAAACTGTTTTTT
TRBV28	.	TRBJ2-7	.	19	CASSPWAIGARIRSYEQYF	TGTGCCAGCAGTCCATGGGCCATTGGGGCCAGGATCCGTTCCTACGAGCAGTACTTC
TRBV28	.	TRBJ2-2	TRBD2	17	CASSPDGLAAYTGELFF	TGTGCCAGCAGCCCCGATGGACTAGCGGCTTACACCGGGGAGCTGTTTTTT
TRBV7-8	.	TRBJ1-2	TRBD1	15	CASSLGTVTNYGYTF	TGTGCCAGCAGCCTCGGGACAGTTACTAACTATGGCTACACCTTC
TRBV6-5	.	TRBJ2-7	TRBD1	13	CASTRDRDYEQYF	TGTGCCAGCACTAGGGACAGGGACTACGAGCAGTACTTC
TRBV19	.	TRBJ1-3	TRBD1	14	CASRLTGGQNTIYF	TGTGCCAGTAGGCTTACAGGGGGGCAAAACACCATATATTTT
TRBV9	.	TRBJ1-5	TRBD1	15	CASSAGTGYNQPQHF	TGTGCCAGCAGCGCGGGGACAGGGTACAATCAGCCCCAGCATTTT
TRBV5-1	.	TRBJ1-2	TRBD1	17	CASTRAGGDPTRYGYTF	TGCGCCAGCACCCGAGCAGGGGGCGATCCCACCCGCTATGGCTACACCTTC
TRBV18	.	TRBJ2-2	.	12	CASSPGAGELFF	TGTGCCAGCTCACCAGGAGCCGGGGAGCTGTTTTTT
TRBV19	.	TRBJ1-5	.	15	CASSIRAYSNQPQHF	TGTGCCAGTAGTATCAGGGCCTATAGCAATCAGCCCCAGCATTTT
TRBV11-2	once	TRBJ2-3	TRBD2	15	CASSPGTSKTDTQYF	TGTGCCAGCAGCCCGGGGACTAGCAAGACGGATACGCAGTATTTT
TRBV30	.	TRBJ1-3	.	13	CAWAGRPGDTIYF	TGTGCCTGGGCCGGGAGGCCCGGAGACACCATATATTTT
TRBV29-1	.	TRBJ2-1	TRBD2	13	CSVERGGHNEQFF	TGCAGCGTTGAGCGGGGGGGCCACAATGAGCAGTTCTTC
TRBV6-5	.	TRBJ2-1	.	14	CASNAALSYNEQFF	TGTGCCAGCAACGCGGCCCTCTCCTACAATGAGCAGTTCTTC
TRBV11-3	.	TRBJ2-7	TRBD1	15	CASSKGQGASYEQYF	TGTGCCAGCAGCAAGGGACAGGGAGCATCATACGAGCAGTACTTC
TRBV28	.	TRBJ2-7	.	16	CASSGPRLGSSYEQYF	TGTGCCAGCAGTGGTCCTCGGCTTGGGAGCTCCTACGAGCAGTACTTC
TRBV18	.	TRBJ2-7	.	16	CASSPRIGTQTYEQYF	TGTGCCAGCTCACCACGAATCGGGACACAGACCTACGAGCAGTACTTC
TRBV28	.	TRBJ2-1	TRBD1	15	CAYSAGTGGIYEQFF	TGTGCCTATTCAGCTGGGACAGGGGGAATCTATGAGCAGTTCTTC
TRBV7-6	.	TRBJ2-6	.	16	CASSLGTPSGANVLTF	TGTGCCAGCAGCTTAGGTACACCATCTGGGGCCAACGTCCTGACTTTC
TRBV7-2	.	TRBJ2-1	.	14	CASSFTGVYNEQFF	TGTGCCAGCAGCTTCACCGGGGTCTACAATGAGCAGTTCTTC
TRBV11-2	.	TRBJ2-7	TRBD2	16	CASSSTRLAGPYEQYF	TGTGCCAGCAGCTCCACCCGACTAGCGGGTCCCTACGAGCAGTACTTC
TRBV11-2	.	TRBJ2-5	TRBD2	15	CASSLVLAGIETQYF	TGTGCCAGCAGCTTAGTGCTAGCGGGAATAGAGACCCAGTACTTC
TRBV19	once	TRBJ1-1	.	15	CASSPRTGLNTEAFF	TGTGCCAGTAGTCCCAGGACTGGTTTGAACACTGAAGCTTTCTTT
TRBV7-2	few	TRBJ1-1	TRBD1	13	CASRGTANTEAFF	TGTGCCAGCAGGGGGACAGCAAACACTGAAGCTTTCTTT
TRBV5-4	.	TRBJ1-2	TRBD1	15	CASSLVIRGPGGYTF	TGTGCCAGCAGCTTGGTGATCAGGGGGCCTGGTGGCTACACCTTC
TRBV6-6	.	TRBJ2-7	TRBD1	15	CASSYSTTGNYEQYF	TGTGCCAGCAGTTACTCGACGACAGGGAACTACGAGCAGTACTTC
TRBV7-9	.	TRBJ2-3	TRBD2	17	CASSLGTSGTSTDTQYF	TGTGCCAGCAGCTTAGGGACTAGCGGGACTAGCACAGATACGCAGTATTTT
TRBV2	.	TRBJ1-1	TRBD1	14	CARRTGGVNTEAFF	TGTGCCAGACGGACAGGGGGAGTTAACACTGAAGCTTTCTTT
TRBV18	.	TRBJ2-1	TRBD2	17	CASSPATSGSSYNEQFF	TGTGCCAGCTCACCAGCGACTAGCGGGAGCTCCTACAATGAGCAGTTCTTC
TRBV27	.	TRBJ2-7	.	16	CASSPYFKRAPTEQYF	TGTGCCAGCAGTCCCTACTTCAAGCGGGCCCCCACCGAGCAGTACTTC
TRBV19	.	TRBJ2-7	TRBD1	14	CASKAGTGNYEQYF	TGTGCCAGTAAAGCCGGGACAGGGAACTACGAGCAGTACTTC
TRBV30	.	TRBJ1-6	.	16	CAWNIGASSYNSPLHF	TGTGCCTGGAACATAGGGGCGAGCTCCTATAATTCACCCCTCCACTTT
TRBV6-5	.	TRBJ1-1	TRBD1	13	CASSRSDRAEAFF	TGTGCCAGCAGTCGCTCGGACAGGGCAGAAGCTTTCTTT
TRBV15	few	TRBJ1-5	.	15	CATSRDLGWDQPQHF	TGTGCCACCAGCAGAGATCTCGGGTGGGATCAGCCCCAGCATTTT
TRBV6-5	.	TRBJ2-7	TRBD2	15	CASRSTSGGPYEQYF	TGTGCCAGCAGGTCGACTAGCGGGGGACCCTACGAGCAGTACTTC
TRBV11-3	.	TRBJ2-2	.	13	CASTGLNTGELFF	TGTGCCAGCACAGGGCTGAACACCGGGGAGCTGTTTTTT
TRBV7-2	.	TRBJ2-5	.	13	CASSRGQKETQYF	TGTGCCAGCAGCAGAGGACAGAAAGAGACCCAGTACTTC
TRBV19	.	TRBJ1-1	.	13	CASSIAGRGEAFF	TGTGCCAGTAGTATAGCAGGGAGGGGTGAAGCTTTCTTT
TRBV10-3	.	TRBJ2-7	.	13	CAISGGNWGEQYF	TGTGCCATCAGCGGCGGAAACTGGGGCGAGCAGTACTTC
TRBV6-9	many	TRBJ1-3	TRBD1	16	CASSAQEGADGNTIYF	TGTGCCAGCAGTGCCCAGGAGGGGGCCGATGGAAACACCATATATTTT
TRBV28	.	TRBJ1-5	TRBD1	14	CASSSTGGNQPQHF	TGTGCCAGCAGTTCGACAGGGGGCAATCAGCCCCAGCATTTT
TRBV2	.	TRBJ1-2	TRBD1	15	CASSPGQGDGNGYTF	TGTGCCAGCAGTCCGGGACAGGGGGATGGAAATGGCTACACCTTC
TRBV6-1	.	TRBJ2-7	.	14	CASSEWGLSYEQYF	TGTGCCAGCAGTGAATGGGGGCTCTCCTACGAGCAGTACTTC
TRBV5-4	.	TRBJ1-1	.	15	CASSLYRGTGTEAFF	TGTGCCAGCAGCTTGTATCGGGGAACGGGAACTGAAGCTTTCTTT
TRBV11-2	.	TRBJ1-3	TRBD1	15	CASSLEAGGSAPRDF	TGTGCCAGCAGCTTAGAGGCAGGGGGCTCCGCTCCTAGGGATTTT
TRBV11-3	.	TRBJ2-6	TRBD1	17	CASSAGTGSSGANVLTF	TGTGCCAGCAGCGCCGGGACAGGAAGCTCTGGGGCCAACGTCCTGACTTTC
TRBV19	once	TRBJ2-1	.	14	CASSTGVPYNEQFF	TGTGCCAGTAGTACAGGGGTCCCTTACAATGAGCAGTTCTTC
TRBV10-3	.	TRBJ2-1	TRBD1	14	CAISITQGALGQFF	TGTGCCATCAGTATCACACAGGGGGCGTTAGGGCAGTTCTTC
TRBV7-2	.	TRBJ1-1	.	13	CASSLHGNTEAFF	TGTGCCAGCAGCTTACACGGGAACACTGAAGCTTTCTTT
TRBV5-1	few	TRBJ1-2	TRBD1	15	CASSIRQGTSYGYTF	TGCGCCAGCAGCATAAGACAGGGAACGAGCTATGGCTACACCTTC
TRBV5-6	.	TRBJ1-1	.	12	CASSSQDTEAFF	TGTGCCAGCAGCTCACAGGACACTGAAGCTTTCTTT
TRBV4-1	.	TRBJ2-7	TRBD1	17	CASSLRDSIESSYEQYF	TGCGCCAGCAGCCTCCGGGACAGCATTGAAAGCTCCTACGAGCAGTACTTC
TRBV7-6	.	TRBJ2-2	TRBD1	16	CASSLGTGGETGELFF	TGTGCCAGCAGCTTAGGGACAGGGGGTGAGACCGGGGAGCTGTTTTTT
TRBV2	.	TRBJ2-7	.	13	CASREGRSYEQYF	TGTGCCAGCAGGGAGGGGCGTTCCTACGAGCAGTACTTC